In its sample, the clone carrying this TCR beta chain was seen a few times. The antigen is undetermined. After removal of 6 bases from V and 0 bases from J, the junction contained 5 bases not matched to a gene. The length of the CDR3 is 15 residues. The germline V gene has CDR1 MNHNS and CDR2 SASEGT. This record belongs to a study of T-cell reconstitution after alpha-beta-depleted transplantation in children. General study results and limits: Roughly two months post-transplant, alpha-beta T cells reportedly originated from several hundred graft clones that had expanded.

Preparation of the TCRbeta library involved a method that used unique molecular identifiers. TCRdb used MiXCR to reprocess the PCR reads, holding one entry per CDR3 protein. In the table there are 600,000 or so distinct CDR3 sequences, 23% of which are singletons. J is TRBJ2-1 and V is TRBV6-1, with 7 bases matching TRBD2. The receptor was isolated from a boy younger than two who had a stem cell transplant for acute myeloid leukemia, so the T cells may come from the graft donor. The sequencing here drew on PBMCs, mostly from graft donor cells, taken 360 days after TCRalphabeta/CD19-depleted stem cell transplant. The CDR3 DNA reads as TGTGCCAGCAGGGGAGCGGGGAACTCCTACAATGAGCAGTTCTTC. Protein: CASRGAGNSYNEQFF.